This T cell receptor beta chain derives from a study of T cell changes during pregnancy in multiple sclerosis. This CDR3 is built from 11 residues. CDR1 and CDR2 from the germline V gene are SGHNT and YENEEA. V was trimmed by 5 bases and J by 7 bases, leaving 8 bases between them. TCRdb's table, derived via immunoSEQ multiplex PCR, lists solely in-frame clones and lacks some. Here the sample spans around 67,000 clones, approximately 87% being singletons. This receptor was obtained from a female donor in good health, enrolled as a control in a pregnancy study. The chain couples TRBV11-3 to TRBJ1-1; D remains ambiguous. The sequencing used peripheral blood, collected after pregnancy. In DNA form, the CDR3 reads TGTGCCAGCAGCCGAGATAGTGAAGCTTTCTTT. Translation: CASSRDSEAFF.